Shown below are 19 T cell receptor beta chains from a single sample sequenced in a study of tumor-infiltrating lymphocytes in primary liver carcinoma. Reverse transcription of about 0.5 ug total RNA with a constant-region primer produced TCR beta cDNA. Three-round nested multiplex PCR performed with slightly modified ARM-PCR produced the TCR beta libraries. A C-beta reverse primer and TRBV1-TRBV30 forward primers served in each of the first two PCR rounds, at 10 cycles apiece. TCRdb reprocessed the multiplex PCR reads with MiXCR, giving one entry per CDR3 protein. The sample contains approximately 120,000 distinct CDR3 sequences, 64% of which appear only once. Starting material for RNA and DNA co-extraction consisted of about 17-31 mg of unsorted bulk tissue. Sequenced: liver tumor tissue from sampling region 3. Described subset: tumor region T3, left-lateral pole. The receptors shown here come from a woman in her sixties or seventies with primary liver carcinoma and hepatitis B virus infection.

This chain joins TRBV20-1 and TRBJ1-1; 12 bases fit TRBD1. Germline lookup yields CDR1 DFQATT and CDR2 SNEGSKA (reference sequence). The J segment lost 11 bases and the V segment lost 3 bases, leaving 10 bases of the junction unmatched. This CDR3 is 14 amino acids long. The CDR3 DNA follows: TGCAGTGCTAGGGCCGAGGGACAGGGGGCTTCGGCTTTCTTT. It encodes CSARAEGQGASAFF.

The chain links TRBV11-3 to TRBJ2-1; no clear D gene. CDR3 length equals 17 residues. Germline-derived CDR1 and CDR2 are SGHNT and YENEEA. V was pared by 0 bases and J by 8 bases, with 20 bases between. CDR3 coding DNA: TGTGCCAGCAGCTTAGATCCTAGGAGTTTTTCCCACTATGAGCAGTTCTTC. As protein: CASSLDPRSFSHYEQFF. Using reference TRBV11-3 and TRBJ2-1 for the parts outside the CDR3, the full variable domain is EAGVVQSPRYKIIEKKQPVAFWCNPISGHNTLYWYLQNLGQGPELLIRYENEEAVDDSQLPKDRFSAERLKGVDSTLKIQPAELGDSAVYLCASSLDPRSFSHYEQFFGPGTRLTVL.

This clonotype came up many times. In DNA, the CDR3 is TGTGCCAGCAGCTTTCGGGGCTCTGAAGCTTTCTTT. As protein: CASSFRGSEAFF. The chain has TRBV5-6 and TRBJ1-1; TRBD1 might be the D (5 bases). Germline V gives CDR1 SGHDT, CDR2 YYEEEE. The CDR3 consists of 12 residues. V was shortened by 2 bases and J by 6 bases, with 8 bases between the two germline ends.

This clonotype was seen only once. The chain uses TRBV29-1 and TRBJ2-7; TRBD1 aligns across 7 bases. Germline loops: CDR1 SQVTM, CDR2 ANQGSEA. CDR3 length: 13 amino acids. The V gene end was trimmed by 5 bases and the J gene end by 8 bases; junction bases not matched to a gene: 12. CDR3 coding DNA: TGCAGCGTTCGGGCAGGGGGTACGAACAAGCAGTACTTC. As protein: CSVRAGGTNKQYF.

As to this clonotype: The junction differs from germline at one of its ends, possibly a read error. V and J are TRBV11-2 and TRBJ2-3; possible D gene TRBD2, 5 bases. CDR1 and CDR2 (germline): SGHAT, FQNNGV. CDR3 length: 17 amino acids. CDR3 in amino acids: CASSLAVGRSSTDTQYF. In DNA form, the CDR3 reads TGTGCAAGCAGCTTAGCAGTGGGGAGAAGTAGCACAGATACGCAGTATTTT.

For this clonotype: This may arise from a read error, as a much more abundant clone is one base away. This chain links TRBV12-3 or TRBV12-4 with TRBJ1-1; TRBD1 agrees at 7 bases. V dropped 11 bases and J dropped 4; count of bases not matched to a gene: 13. The length of the CDR3 is 14 residues. CDR3 in amino acids: CAGMSRQGGTEAFF. The CDR3 DNA is TGTGCCGGCATGTCCAGACAGGGAGGCACTGAAGCTTTCTTT.

This clonotype occurred many times. This chain uses TRBV10-1 with TRBJ2-7, with unresolved D. This CDR3 contains 13 residues. With 7 bases removed from V and 0 bases from J, the gap between germline ends came to 10 bases. Germline lookup yields CDR1 WNHNN and CDR2 SYGVQD (reference sequence). CDR3 region: CASTSRVSYEQYF. DNA for the CDR3: TGCGCCAGCACCTCCAGAGTCTCCTACGAGCAGTACTTC.

With regard to this clonotype: Because the CDR3 is missing its conserved closing phenylalanine or tryptophan, this is likely a read error. V and J are TRBV28 and TRBJ2-1; tentatively, D is TRBD1 (5 bases). The CDR3 has 15 amino acids. Trimming shortened V by 6 bases and J by 0 bases, and 12 bases separated the two germline ends. The germline gives CDR1 MDHEN, CDR2 SYDVKM. The CDR3 DNA reads TGTGCCAGCAGACCAGGGTTAAGCTCCTACAATGAGCAGTTCTCC. It is translated as CASRPGLSSYNEQFS.

The chain combines TRBV6-5 with TRBJ1-3; no clear D. V was cut by 6 bases and J by 4 bases, with 13 bases left in between. In germline, CDR1 is MNHEY, CDR2 SVGAGI. The CDR3 sequence is 14 residues long. CDR3 region: CASRTRIGGNTIYF. Here the CDR3 DNA reads TGTGCCAGCAGAACCCGAATCGGGGGAAACACCATATATTTT.

This clonotype was found a few times. The chain uses TRBV19 and TRBJ2-5, with TRBD2 matching 12 bases. V was pared by 5 bases and J by 4 bases, with 8 bases of the junction left unmatched. Germline V gene lookup returns CDR1 LNHDA and CDR2 SQIVND (reference sequence). The CDR3 is 16 amino acids. CDR3 coding DNA: TGTGCCAGTAGTCTGCGGACTAGCGGGATTGGAGAGACCCAGTACTTC. Encoded protein: CASSLRTSGIGETQYF.

This clonotype appeared once. A read error may account for a junction end that differs from germline. The genes are TRBV10-2 and TRBJ1-5; D gene ambiguous. Germline V gene data show CDR1 as WSHSY and CDR2 as SAAADI. This CDR3 is built from 16 residues. The CDR3 loop is CASSESLSERGQPQHF. CDR3 coding DNA: TGCGCCAGCAGTGAGTCGTTGTCCGAACGGGGTCAGCCTCAGCATTTT.

The CDR3 region is CIAPEHIGELFF. The CDR3 DNA sequence: TGCATCGCACCAGAACACATCGGGGAGCTGTTTTTT. V gene TRBV29-1 combines with J gene TRBJ2-2; D is unresolved. Per germline, CDR1 SQVTM and CDR2 ANQGSEA. This CDR3 has 12 amino acids.

On this clonotype itself: The junction differs from germline at one of its ends, possibly a read error. The chain uses TRBV11-2 and TRBJ2-5; 10 bases fit TRBD1. The germline gives CDR1 SGHAT, CDR2 FQNNGV. The CDR3 extends over 16 amino acids. As DNA, the CDR3 is TGTGCCAGGAGCTTATCGCGGACAGGGGGACAAGAGACCCGGTGCTTC. It codes for CARSLSRTGGQETRCF.

This sequence joins TRBV28 and TRBJ2-7, with 9 positions matching TRBD2. Germline CDR1 and CDR2: MDHEN and SYDVKM. V gave up 1 base and J gave up 7 bases; unmatched junction bases: 14. The CDR3 contains 17 residues. The CDR3 reads CASSLLPRAGGSREQYF. The CDR3, as DNA: TGTGCCAGCAGTTTATTACCCCGTGCGGGAGGGTCTCGGGAGCAGTACTTC.

Comments on this clonotype: This may come from a read error, since a much larger clone is one base off. The rearrangement uses TRBV10-3 and TRBJ1-2; D possibly corresponds to TRBD1 (5 bases). The V gene lost 6 bases and the J gene lost 5 bases, with 13 bases spanning the gap. The CDR3 extends over 13 amino acids. The germline gives CDR1 ENHRY, CDR2 SYGVKD. In DNA form, the CDR3 reads TGTGCCATCAGCCCGGGACTGTTATATGGCTACACCTTC. It specifies CAISPGLLYGYTF.

This clonotype was seen repeatedly, ten times or more. The chain combines TRBV4-1 with TRBJ1-2; possible D gene TRBD1, 6 bases. V lost 1 base and J lost 4, with 13 bases in between. The germline gives CDR1 MGHRA, CDR2 YSYEKL. The CDR3 loop spans 15 amino acids. The CDR3: CASSQGMQGLYGYTF. CDR3 sequence (DNA): TGCGCCAGCAGCCAAGGAATGCAGGGGCTCTATGGCTACACCTTC.

To note about this clonotype: A read error may account for a junction end that differs from germline. V and J are TRBV11-2 and TRBJ2-5; 11 bases line up with TRBD2. CDR3 size: 16 residues. Per germline, CDR1 SGHAT and CDR2 FQNNGV. The CDR3, as DNA: TGTGCCAGCAGCTACTCCCATGGTAGCGGGAGGGAGACACAGTACTTC. Translating gives CASSYSHGSGRETQYF.

With respect to this clonotype: A much larger clone differs from this one at a single base, so this may be a read error. Since no conserved phenylalanine or tryptophan closes the CDR3, a read error is the likely cause. The J gene is TRBJ2-7, the V gene TRBV5-6; D remains unclear. The CDR3 is 13 residues long. In germline, CDR1 is SGHDT, CDR2 YYEEEE. V gave up 2 bases and J gave up 6 bases, with 12 bases separating them. CDR3 amino acids: CASSFLQLGEQYL. Here the CDR3 DNA reads TGTGCCAGCAGCTTTCTACAGCTTGGCGAGCAGTACCTC.

Turning to this clonotype: Its ends do not fully match the called genes, so a read error is possible. The J gene is TRBJ2-4, the V gene TRBV4-2, with 7 bases identical to TRBD1. Germline V gene lookup returns CDR1 LGHNA and CDR2 YNFKEQ. This CDR3 spans 18 amino acids. This CDR3 is CASGQSYTTGTAKNNQYF. CDR3 coding DNA: TGTGCCAGCGGCCAATCCTACACAACAGGGACAGCCAAAAACAATCAGTACTTC.